This T cell receptor (beta chain) was obtained from a study of blood T cell repertoires in COVID-19 (dated by TCRdb to about 2020). Notes on the research overall: Samples from collaborators originated in the United States, Italy and Spain and spanned both the acute and convalescent phases of COVID-19. The material from the prospective study consisted of cDNA or gDNA derived from T cells, B-cell-depleted T cells, or PBMCs. Subjects who had been exposed to COVID-19, were actively infected with it, or had recovered from it provided the deeply sampled blood TCRbeta repertoires that made up the dataset. The repertoires were made available in a free public database intended to serve as a resource for research on the immune response to SARS-CoV-2. Samples were obtained from the ongoing ImmuneRACE study (first 160 participants) and from some 1,200 subjects provided by 6 global collaborators. A de-identified subject ID, COVID-19 status, age in years and sex were almost always included in the sample metadata. HLA class I and class II types, where available, came from metadata supplied by the sample provider rather than from assay-based typing. What the study reported, not specific to this receptor: The amount of clinical and demographic metadata varied by source and participant and was provided uncurated.

Note on this clone: Its antigen remains undetermined. The record has no base qualities; no much larger clone is one base away.

One collaborating source in Seattle enrolled patients during active infection and followed them longitudinally through the course of disease. Collaborating institutions collected whole blood in K2EDTA tubes following their own protocols. For TCRbeta analysis, collaborators shipped samples in one of three forms: frozen whole blood, isolated PBMCs, or DNA extracted from either of those sample types. The immunoSEQ Assay, a bias-controlled multiplex PCR, was used to amplify TCRbeta CDR3 regions from genomic DNA. The paper's data handling went like this. The number of nucleated cells in each sample was estimated from the amplification of reference gene primers within the assay. To quantify the absolute abundance of each unique TCRbeta CDR3 rearrangement, sequence reads were collapsed and filtered. For each sample, productive Simpson clonality was calculated as the square root of Simpson's diversity index over productive rearrangements. What TCRdb holds here is the immuneACCESS table cut down to in-frame rearrangements. Part of the clones is not present; checked against another copy, under half of the missing clones reflect an unresolved V gene, and the others are unexplained. V and J calls plus clone size are reproduced from that table; the DNA served to infer D and trimming. Here the sample has about 170,000 clones; roughly 82% occur a single time. The ten largest clones add up to approximately 7% of the sample.

V lost 8 bases and J lost 1 base; the stretch between them is 10 bases long. Looking up the germline V gene (reference sequence) yields CDR1 LNHDA and CDR2 SQIVND. Reading from cysteine to phenylalanine, the CDR3 counts 13 amino acids. Of all the DNA, just the CDR3 is kept, 39 bases in frame from base 1. Sequencing was performed on peripheral blood. The clonotype originates from a middle-aged woman with COVID-19, enrolled during active disease. The V and J genes are TRBV19 and TRBJ2-3, with the identity of the D gene unclear. The DNA sequence is TGTGCCAGTGGAAACAGCCGCACAGATACGCAGTATTTT. Translated, it reads CASGNSRTDTQYF.